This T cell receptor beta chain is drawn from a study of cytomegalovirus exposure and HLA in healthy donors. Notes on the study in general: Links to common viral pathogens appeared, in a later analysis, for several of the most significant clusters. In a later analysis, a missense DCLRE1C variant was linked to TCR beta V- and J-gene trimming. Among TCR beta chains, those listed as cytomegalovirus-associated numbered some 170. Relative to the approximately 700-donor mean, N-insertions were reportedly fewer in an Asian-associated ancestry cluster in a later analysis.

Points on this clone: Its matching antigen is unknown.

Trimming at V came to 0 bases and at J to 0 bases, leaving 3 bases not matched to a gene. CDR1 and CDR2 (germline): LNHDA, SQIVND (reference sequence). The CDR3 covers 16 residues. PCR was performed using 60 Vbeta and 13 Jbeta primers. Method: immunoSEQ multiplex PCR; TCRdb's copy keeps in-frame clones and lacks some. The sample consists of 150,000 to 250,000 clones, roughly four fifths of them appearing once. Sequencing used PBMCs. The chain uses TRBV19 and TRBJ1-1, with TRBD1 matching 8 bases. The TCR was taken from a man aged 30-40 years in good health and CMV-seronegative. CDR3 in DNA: TGTGCCAGTAGTATAGACAGGGGGCGCATGAACACTGAAGCTTTCTTT. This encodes CASSIDRGRMNTEAFF. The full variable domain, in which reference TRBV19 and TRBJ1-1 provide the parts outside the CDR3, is DGGITQSPKYLFRKEGQNVTLSCEQNLNHDAMYWYRQDPGQGLRLIYYSQIVNDFQKGDIAEGYSVSREKKESFPLTVTSAQKNPTAFYLCASSIDRGRMNTEAFFGQGTRLTVV.